A selection of T cell receptor beta chains follows, all from one sample in a study of control samples from healthy donors and cancer patients. TCRdb keeps only in-frame clones here, not all; method: immunoSEQ multiplex PCR. The repertoire consists of 200,000 or so clones, with about 94% occurring once and the leading ten covering about 1.6%. The sample taken for sequencing was blood. Source of these receptors: a man aged 50 to 59 in good health. Both conserved end residues are part of each CDR3. The D gene is left open where the match is weak. Size tells how often a clone was seen (once, few, many) or the class of an expanded clone, and some rows leave it out.

j_gene,abundance,d_gene,v_gene,CDR3nt,CDR3aa
TRBJ1-1,.,.,TRBV5-1,TGCGCCAGCAGCGATGCACGAAACACTGAAGCTTTCTTT,CASSDARNTEAFF
TRBJ2-5,.,.,TRBV18,TGTGCCAGCTCACCACTGGGGACCCAAGAGACCCAGTACTTC,CASSPLGTQETQYF
TRBJ1-1,once,.,TRBV6-4,TGTGCCAGCAGTGACGAGCCAGGGGCGGGTACTGAAGCTTTCTTT,CASSDEPGAGTEAFF
TRBJ2-7,.,.,TRBV18,TGTGCCAGCTCACCTACAAGCAGGTACGAGCAGTACTTC,CASSPTSRYEQYF
TRBJ1-2,.,TRBD1,TRBV7-6,TGTGCCGTCGACAGGGGCCAGGTTGGCTACACCTTC,CAVDRGQVGYTF
TRBJ1-2,.,.,TRBV24-1,TGTGCCACCAGTGACCCCACAGGAGGGGCAATAGGCTACACCTTC,CATSDPTGGAIGYTF
TRBJ2-7,.,.,TRBV30,TGTGCTTACAGGGTCTCCTACGAGCAGTACTTC,CAYRVSYEQYF
TRBJ1-2,once,.,TRBV2,TGTGCCAGCAGCCTAGGGGGGGATAACTATGGCTACACCTTC,CASSLGGDNYGYTF
TRBJ1-6,.,.,TRBV5-1,TGCGCCAGCAGCTTCGGGACAAATAATTCACCCCTCCACTTT,CASSFGTNNSPLHF
TRBJ2-3,.,.,TRBV5-1,TGCGCCAGCAGCACCGAGGGAGGAGATACGCAGTATTTT,CASSTEGGDTQYF
TRBJ2-2,.,.,TRBV14,TGTGCCAGCACTGTGGGGCACGACACCGGGGAGCTGTTTTTT,CASTVGHDTGELFF
TRBJ2-2,.,TRBD1,TRBV18,TGTGCCAGCTCGGCCGGGACAGAGATCACCGGGGAGCTGTTTTTT,CASSAGTEITGELFF
TRBJ2-1,.,TRBD1,TRBV15,TGTGCCACCAGCAGAGTTTACCGGGACAGGGAAATCTTC,CATSRVYRDREIF
TRBJ2-3,.,.,TRBV9,TGTGCCAGCAGCTTATGGACTAGCACAGATACGCAGTATTTT,CASSLWTSTDTQYF
TRBJ2-1,.,TRBD2,TRBV3-1/TRBV3-2,TGTGCCAGCAGCCGTAGCGGGGGGGGCACCTACAATGAGCAGTTCTTC,CASSRSGGGTYNEQFF
TRBJ1-6,.,TRBD1,TRBV6-2/TRBV6-3,TGTGCCAGCAGTTACCCTGGACAGGGGAACTATTTGAGGTCACCCCTCCACTTT,CASSYPGQGNYLRSPLHF
TRBJ1-1,.,.,TRBV7-9,TGTGCCAGCAGTGGACGGGGGAACACTGAAGCTTTCTTT,CASSGRGNTEAFF
TRBJ1-2,few,.,TRBV7-2,TGTGCCAGCAGCAAAATAGTTGACAGCCGGGTTGGCTACACCTTC,CASSKIVDSRVGYTF
TRBJ2-2,.,.,TRBV9,TGTGCCAGCGGAGGGCAGGGGCCGGGCACCGGGGAGCTGTTTTTT,CASGGQGPGTGELFF
TRBJ1-1,.,.,TRBV30,TGTGCCTGGAAACGGACGATGAACACTGAAGCTTTCTTT,CAWKRTMNTEAFF
TRBJ1-4,once,TRBD1,TRBV29-1,TGCAGCGGACAACAGGGGGCGGGAGGGAAACTGTTTTTT,CSGQQGAGGKLFF
TRBJ1-1,.,TRBD1,TRBV6-5,TGTGCCAGCAGCACCTCCGGGACAGTGAACACTGAAGCTTTCTTT,CASSTSGTVNTEAFF
TRBJ2-3,.,TRBD1,TRBV28,TGTGCCAGCAGGCGGACAGGGTGGGATACGCAGTATTTT,CASRRTGWDTQYF
TRBJ2-3,.,.,TRBV28,TGTGCCAGCAGTCCGTTTTCGAGAGATACGCAGTATTTT,CASSPFSRDTQYF
TRBJ1-6,.,.,TRBV15,TGTGCCACCAGCACGCAGGGCTATAATTCACCCCTCCACTTT,CATSTQGYNSPLHF
TRBJ2-1,.,TRBD2,TRBV27,TGTGCCAGCAGTTTAAAGGCTAGCGGCCCCCTACGCGAGCAGTTCTTC,CASSLKASGPLREQFF
TRBJ1-3,.,.,TRBV12-3/TRBV12-4,TGTGCCAGCACCTTGGGAAACACCATATATTTT,CASTLGNTIYF
TRBJ1-1,.,.,TRBV18,TGTGCCAGCTCAGCCGGGGGGGGTAACACTGAAGCTTTCTTT,CASSAGGGNTEAFF
TRBJ1-4,.,TRBD1,TRBV3-1/TRBV3-2,TGTGCCAGCAGCCAAGACTTCGGACAGGGTAATGAAAAACTGTTTTTT,CASSQDFGQGNEKLFF
TRBJ2-2,.,.,TRBV12-3/TRBV12-4,TGTGCCAGCACCCGGACTTCAGGCGGGGAGCTGTTTTTT,CASTRTSGGELFF
TRBJ1-1,.,.,TRBV28,TGTGCCCTTACAGGGAACACTGAAGCTTTCTTT,CALTGNTEAFF
TRBJ2-1,.,TRBD2,TRBV28,TGTGCCAGCACCCGCAGAGCGGGGGCCTACAATGAGCAGTTCTTC,CASTRRAGAYNEQFF
TRBJ1-6,.,.,TRBV7-6,TGTGCCAGCAGCTTAAATGGGATGAATTCACCCCTCCACTTT,CASSLNGMNSPLHF
TRBJ1-2,.,.,TRBV5-5,TGTGCCAGCAGCTTGGGGGTCAGGGATTTCTATGGCTACACCTTC,CASSLGVRDFYGYTF